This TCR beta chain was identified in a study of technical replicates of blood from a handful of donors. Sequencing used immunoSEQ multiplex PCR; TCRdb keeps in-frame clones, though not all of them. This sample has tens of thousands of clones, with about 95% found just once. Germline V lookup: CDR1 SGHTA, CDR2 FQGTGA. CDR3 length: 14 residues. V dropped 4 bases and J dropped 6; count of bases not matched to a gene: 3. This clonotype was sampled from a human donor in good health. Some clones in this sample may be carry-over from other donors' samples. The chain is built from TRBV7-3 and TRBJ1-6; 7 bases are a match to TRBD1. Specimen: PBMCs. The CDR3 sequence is CASSSAGGNSPLHF. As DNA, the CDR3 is TGTGCCAGCAGCTCGGCAGGGGGTAATTCACCCCTCCACTTT.